This T cell receptor (beta chain) was captured by sequencing in a study of T-cell reconstitution after alpha-beta-depleted transplantation in children. Notes on the study in general: One year post-transplant, T-cell counts and diversity were largely derived from T cells produced anew. Alpha-beta T cells about two months after transplant reportedly derived from several hundred expanded graft clones. Surviving thymic progenitors and recipient T cells were the source of high TCRbeta diversity at day 60 in some patients.

Construction of the TCRbeta library involved unique molecular identifiers. In TCRdb, the PCR reads were re-called with MiXCR into one record per CDR3 protein. The repertoire has hundreds of thousands of distinct CDR3 sequences, 10% to 15% of them found once; the top ten carry over 2%. This clonotype was seen at least ten times. Its antigen is unknown. The junction had 4 bases not matched to a gene; V was cut back by 3 bases and J by 5 bases. Germline V gives CDR1 SEHNR, CDR2 FQNEAQ (reference sequence). CDR3 length: 13 residues. The chain couples TRBV7-9 to TRBJ2-7; 7 bases are a match to TRBD1. Sequencing was performed on PBMCs, mostly from graft donor cells, taken 360 days after TCRalphabeta/CD19-depleted stem cell transplant. This receptor was taken from a male patient younger than 18 who had a stem cell transplant for acute myeloid leukemia, so the T cells may come from the graft donor. The CDR3: CASSLVTGDEQYF. CDR3 bases: TGTGCCAGCAGCTTGGTTACAGGGGACGAGCAGTACTTC.